The entry below gives a single T cell receptor beta chain sequence along with its context. The antigen is undetermined. CDR3 length: 15 residues. With 5 bases removed from V and 8 bases from J, the gap between germline ends came to 19 bases. Germline CDR1 is SEHNR and CDR2 is FQNEAQ (reference sequence). MiXCR was run by TCRdb on the reads, yielding one entry per CDR3 protein. The table shows 510,000 or so distinct CDR3 sequences, with about a quarter occurring only once. This record comes from a study of T cell repertoires in cytomegalovirus infection. Turning to the study itself: In public TCR beta signatures, there were indications of both CMV infection and matching HLA type. Overall study findings and caveats: Frequencies of public TCR beta families were cumulated, and this identified carriers of CMV plus the relevant HLA.

The chain is built from TRBV7-9 and TRBJ1-5, with D possibly being TRBD1 (6 bases). This receptor was taken from a human donor in good health (CMV status not recorded). Some clones in this sample may be carry-over from other donors' samples. Sequencing was performed on PBMCs. The CDR3 loop is CASSPQTGKTEPQHF. The CDR3 coding sequence is TGTGCCAGCAGCCCTCAAACAGGGAAAACGGAGCCCCAGCATTTT.